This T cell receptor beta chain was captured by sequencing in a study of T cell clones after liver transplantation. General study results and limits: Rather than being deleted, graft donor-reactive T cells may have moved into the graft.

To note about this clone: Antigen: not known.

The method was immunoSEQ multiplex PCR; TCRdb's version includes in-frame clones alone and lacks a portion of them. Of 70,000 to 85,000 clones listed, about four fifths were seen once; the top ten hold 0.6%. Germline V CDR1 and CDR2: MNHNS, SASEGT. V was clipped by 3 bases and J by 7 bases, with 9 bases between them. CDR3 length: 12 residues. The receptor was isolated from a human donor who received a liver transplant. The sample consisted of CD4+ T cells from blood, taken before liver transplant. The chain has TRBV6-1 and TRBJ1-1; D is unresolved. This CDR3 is CASSDVGIEAFF. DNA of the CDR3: TGTGCCAGCAGTGACGTGGGGATTGAAGCTTTCTTT.